Following are 28 T cell receptor beta chains from one sample sequenced in a study of cytomegalovirus exposure and HLA in healthy donors. 60 Vbeta and 13 Jbeta primers were used in PCR. Assay used: immunoSEQ multiplex PCR; TCRdb lists only in-frame clones, some missing. The sample carries around 170,000 clones, over 75% recorded once. The sample comprised PBMCs. The receptor source for this set is a man over 45 in good health and CMV-seropositive.

This rearrangement joins TRBV9 to TRBJ1-3, with D possibly being TRBD1 (6 bases). Germline V lookup: CDR1 SGDLS, CDR2 YYNGEE. This CDR3 comprises 19 residues. Trimming shortened V by 3 bases and J by 0 bases, and 22 bases separated the two germline ends. CDR3 nucleotides: TGTGCCAGCAGCGAAACAGGGTCCCACGACCCCAGCTCTGGAAACACCATATATTTT. It translates to CASSETGSHDPSSGNTIYF.

This sequence joins TRBV5-1 and TRBJ2-3; 8 bases are shared with TRBD2. Germline CDR1 reads SGHRS; CDR2 reads YFSETQ. Trimming took 0 bases from V and 0 from J; bases not matched to a gene: 3. The CDR3 covers 16 residues. The CDR3 bases are TGCGCCAGCAGCTTGGAACTAGCGGCTAGCACAGATACGCAGTATTTT. Amino acid sequence: CASSLELAASTDTQYF.

The CDR3 here is CASSLGQALRNQPQHF. CDR3 DNA: TGTGCCAGCAGCTTGGGCCAGGCACTTCGAAATCAGCCCCAGCATTTT. The V call is TRBV5-8, the J call TRBJ1-5; D unresolved. V was pared by 0 bases and J by 4 bases, with 14 bases between. Germline V CDR1 and CDR2: SGHTS, YDEGEE. This CDR3 contains 16 residues.

This clone was seen a handful of times. The chain links TRBV6-1 to TRBJ2-3; D gene ambiguous. The CDR3 length is 16 residues. Germline V gene data show CDR1 as MNHNS and CDR2 as SASEGT. V was pared by 2 bases and J by 1 base, with 13 bases between. CDR3 protein: CASSENPARGTDTQYF. The CDR3 DNA is TGTGCCAGCAGTGAAAACCCCGCCCGGGGCACAGATACGCAGTATTTT.

The CDR3 sequence is CASRQNTEAFF. As DNA, the CDR3 is TGTGCCAGTAGACAGAACACTGAAGCTTTCTTT. The chain links TRBV19 to TRBJ1-1; D is undetermined. V lost 6 bases and J 1 base, leaving 3 bases between the germline ends. The CDR3 spans 11 residues. Looked up from germline, CDR1 is LNHDA and CDR2 is SQIVND (reference sequence). Variable domain in full (rest from reference TRBV19 and TRBJ1-1): DGGITQSPKYLFRKEGQNVTLSCEQNLNHDAMYWYRQDPGQGLRLIYYSQIVNDFQKGDIAEGYSVSREKKESFPLTVTSAQKNPTAFYLCASRQNTEAFFGQGTRLTVV.

This clone appeared a single time. The V and J genes are TRBV27 and TRBJ1-1, with 7 bases aligning to TRBD1. This CDR3 has 14 residues. V was pared by 3 bases and J by 0 bases, with 1 base of the junction left unmatched. The germline V gene has CDR1 MNHEY and CDR2 SMNVEV (reference sequence). The CDR3 bases are TGTGCCAGCAGTTTTAGGGGGCTGAACACTGAAGCTTTCTTT. Amino acid sequence: CASSFRGLNTEAFF.

The gene calls are TRBV19 and TRBJ2-2; tentatively, D is TRBD2 (6 bases). Germline V CDR1 and CDR2: LNHDA, SQIVND (reference sequence). The V end lost 5 bases, the J end lost 2 bases, and 18 bases lay between the germline ends. This CDR3 comprises 17 residues. The DNA of the CDR3 is TGTGCCAGTAGTCCACGTTGGGGGACTCCCAACACCGGGGAGCTGTTTTTT. Its translation: CASSPRWGTPNTGELFF. Based on the CDR3 plus reference TRBV19 and TRBJ2-2, the full variable domain is DGGITQSPKYLFRKEGQNVTLSCEQNLNHDAMYWYRQDPGQGLRLIYYSQIVNDFQKGDIAEGYSVSREKKESFPLTVTSAQKNPTAFYLCASSPRWGTPNTGELFFGEGSRLTVL.

The chain recombines TRBV9 with TRBJ2-5; 8 bases are shared with TRBD2. This CDR3 region has 16 residues. Unmatched junction bases numbered 12, after V lost 3 bases and J lost 5 bases. Germline V gene sequence: CDR1 SGDLS, CDR2 YYNGEE. In DNA, the CDR3 is TGTGCCAGCAGCGCGTCCGGGGGGGCCGGCGGTGAGACCCAGTACTTC. Translated: CASSASGGAGGETQYF.

The chain employs TRBV30 and TRBJ1-1; 7 bases agree with TRBD1. The CDR3 length is 18 residues. V lost 0 bases and J lost 7; bases outside the gene matches: 20. Germline CDR1 GTSNPN, CDR2 SVGIG (reference sequence). The CDR3 loop is CAWSVRRRQTDDRVEAFF. The CDR3 bases are TGTGCCTGGAGTGTACGCCGACGGCAGACCGACGACAGGGTTGAAGCTTTCTTT.

The table lists this clone with a few counts. The chain recombines TRBV9 with TRBJ2-2, with TRBD1 identical over 8 bases. CDR3 length equals 16 residues. CDR1 and CDR2 from the germline V gene are SGDLS and YYNGEE. V was pared by 4 bases and J by 1 base, with 6 bases of the junction left unmatched. The CDR3 nucleotides are TGTGCCAGCAGCAAGACAGGGGCCCAGAACACCGGGGAGCTGTTTTTT. This codes for CASSKTGAQNTGELFF.

The chain couples TRBV4-1 to TRBJ2-1; 14 bases fit TRBD2. J was trimmed by 7 bases and V by 5 bases; bases with no gene match: 10. CDR1 is MGHRA, CDR2 YSYEKL, per germline. CDR3 length: 17 residues. The CDR3 protein is CASSKAGTSGRGNEQFF. The DNA for the CDR3 is TGCGCCAGCAGCAAAGCCGGGACTAGCGGGAGAGGGAATGAGCAGTTCTTC.

In this sample, this clone turned up once. This chain links TRBV5-1 with TRBJ1-2; possible D gene TRBD1, 6 bases. Looked up from germline, CDR1 is SGHRS and CDR2 is YFSETQ. This CDR3 has 14 residues. Trimming pared 2 bases from V and 6 bases from J, leaving 14 bases between. The CDR3 is CASSFPGGGDGYTF. The CDR3 DNA sequence: TGCGCCAGCAGCTTCCCCGGGGGGGGCGATGGCTACACCTTC.

Concerning this clone: The junction departs from germline at one end; a sequencing error may be responsible. The gene calls are TRBV7-7 and TRBJ1-1; possible D gene TRBD1, 5 bases. There are 13 residues in the CDR3. The V gene's germline CDR1 is SSHAT and CDR2 FNYEAQ (reference sequence). CDR3 bases: TGTGCTAGCAGCCAAGGACAGAACACTGAAGCTTTCTTT. Translating gives CASSQGQNTEAFF.

J is TRBJ2-5 and V is TRBV10-3, with TRBD2 identical over 7 bases. The CDR3 runs 14 residues. The ends lost 4 bases at V and 4 bases at J; junction bases unmatched: 6. Germline lookup yields CDR1 ENHRY and CDR2 SYGVKD. The CDR3 protein is CAISGDGRGETQYF. In nucleotides, the CDR3 is TGTGCCATCAGTGGGGATGGGAGGGGAGAGACCCAGTACTTC.

The genes are TRBV19 and TRBJ2-2, with a weak D call TRBD1 (5 bases). Trimming removed 3 bases from V and 5 bases from J, with 10 bases in between. Per germline, CDR1 LNHDA and CDR2 SQIVND (reference sequence). The CDR3 has 14 residues. CDR3 region: CASSMTVSTGELFF. The CDR3 nucleotides read TGTGCCAGTAGTATGACAGTATCGACCGGGGAGCTGTTTTTT.

V usage is TRBV2 and J usage is TRBJ1-4, with D perhaps matching TRBD1 (5 bases). Germline V gene data show CDR1 as SNHLY and CDR2 as FYNNEI. The germline V and J ends were trimmed by 5 bases and 7 bases, with 14 bases remaining between them. The CDR3 spans 14 residues. The CDR3 loop reads CASSKAEGSEKLFF. CDR3 nucleotide sequence: TGTGCCAGCAGTAAGGCGGAGGGGAGTGAAAAACTGTTTTTT.

The genes are TRBV28 and TRBJ2-4; D uncertain. The CDR3 runs 15 residues. CDR1 and CDR2 from the germline V gene are MDHEN and SYDVKM. V gave up 2 bases and J gave up 6 bases, with 14 bases separating them. CDR3 nucleotides: TGTGCCAGCAGTTTACCCCTTGAGACTCGAAACATTCAGTACTTC. Translation: CASSLPLETRNIQYF.

The chain combines TRBV5-1 with TRBJ2-7, with TRBD2 identical over 11 bases. This CDR3 has 16 amino acids. The trim removed 0 bases at V and 0 bases at J, leaving 2 bases unmatched. Germline V gene lookup returns CDR1 SGHRS and CDR2 YFSETQ. The CDR3 DNA sequence: TGCGCCAGCAGCTTGGAGGGACTAGCGGTCTCCTACGAGCAGTACTTC. This gives the protein CASSLEGLAVSYEQYF.

A few counts support this clone. The chain joins TRBV29-1 to TRBJ2-1; 8 bases line up with TRBD2. The CDR3 length is 12 residues. Germline CDR1 is SQVTM and CDR2 is ANQGSEA. Trimming took 6 bases from V and 7 from J; bases not matched to a gene: 5. This CDR3 is CSVSGSRNEQFF. DNA for the CDR3: TGCAGCGTGAGCGGGAGTAGAAATGAGCAGTTCTTC.

The sample holds a few counts of this clone. The chain joins TRBV27 to TRBJ1-1, with D possibly being TRBD1 (6 bases). CDR3 length: 13 residues. With 9 bases removed from V and 1 base from J, the gap between germline ends came to 12 bases. Germline-derived CDR1 and CDR2 are MNHEY and SMNVEV (reference sequence). CDR3 DNA: TGTGCCAGGCAGGGGACCGGGAACACTGAAGCTTTCTTT. Translated: CARQGTGNTEAFF.

The rearrangement links TRBV5-1 to TRBJ1-1; TRBD1 matches 9 bases. V lost 0 bases to trimming and J lost 4 bases; unmatched junction nucleotides: 4. Germline-derived CDR1 and CDR2 are SGHRS and YFSETQ. This CDR3 region has 15 residues. CDR3 in DNA: TGCGCCAGCAGCTTGGGCCACAGGGGGCTCACTGAAGCTTTCTTT. This translates into CASSLGHRGLTEAFF.

This chain connects TRBV5-1 to TRBJ1-2; a possible D gene is TRBD1 (5 bases). Germline lookup yields CDR1 SGHRS and CDR2 YFSETQ. V lost 2 bases, J lost 8 bases, and 10 bases lay in between. The CDR3 consists of 12 residues. CDR3 in amino acids: CASSLDSLGYTF. The CDR3 DNA is TGCGCCAGCAGCTTAGACAGCTTGGGCTACACCTTC.

Details on this clone: At the DNA level, this CDR3 is encoded by other sequences in the same sample as well. V usage is TRBV28 and J usage is TRBJ2-7; D is unresolved. Per the germline V gene, CDR1 is MDHEN and CDR2 is SYDVKM. Trimming pared 2 bases from V and 3 bases from J, leaving 11 bases between. The CDR3 loop spans 14 amino acids. The CDR3 DNA reads as TGTGCCAGCAGTTTAAGTGGGCGATACTACGAGCAGTACTTC. Its protein is CASSLSGRYYEQYF.

V gene TRBV12-5 combines with J gene TRBJ1-1; no firm D call. In germline, CDR1 is LGHNT, CDR2 FRNRAP. Trimming stripped 10 bases from V and 5 bases from J, with 17 bases between. The CDR3 contains 13 residues. The CDR3 here is CAISRQAGTEAFF. The CDR3 DNA sequence: TGTGCTATATCCCGGCAGGCGGGGACTGAAGCTTTCTTT.

This chain uses TRBV15 with TRBJ2-7; 9 bases align to TRBD2. The CDR3 extends over 16 amino acids. The germline CDR1 and CDR2 sequences are LNHNV and YYDKDF (reference sequence). V dropped 5 bases and J dropped 4; count of bases not matched to a gene: 12. CDR3 sequence (DNA): TGTGCCACCAGCTCAGGCCAGAGAGCGGGGGGATACGAGCAGTACTTC. As protein: CATSSGQRAGGYEQYF. Supplemented by reference TRBV15 and TRBJ2-7, the full variable domain reads DAMVIQNPRYQVTQFGKPVTLSCSQTLNHNVMYWYQQKSSQAPKLLFHYYDKDFNNEADTPDNFQSRRPNTSFCFLDIRSPGLGDTAMYLCATSSGQRAGGYEQYFGPGTRLTVT.

The chain carries TRBV11-2 and TRBJ2-3; D is ambiguous. This CDR3 region has 15 residues. The germline V and J ends were trimmed by 0 bases and 3 bases, with 10 bases remaining between them. The germline gives CDR1 SGHAT, CDR2 FQNNGV. DNA for the CDR3: TGTGCCAGCAGCTTAGATATCGGGTGGACAGATACGCAGTATTTT. This gives the protein CASSLDIGWTDTQYF.

This chain connects TRBV4-1 to TRBJ2-2, with D maybe TRBD1 (5 bases). CDR3 length equals 15 residues. With 7 bases removed from V and 4 bases from J, the gap between germline ends came to 16 bases. Germline V CDR1 and CDR2: MGHRA, YSYEKL. This chain's CDR3 is CASTIQGDTTGELFF. CDR3 in DNA: TGCGCCAGCACCATCCAAGGGGATACCACCGGGGAGCTGTTTTTT.

CDR3 sequence: CASSLAPLSGLESHEQYF. CDR3 DNA sequence: TGTGCCAGCAGCTTAGCCCCCCTGTCTGGACTAGAGTCCCACGAGCAGTACTTC. The J gene is TRBJ2-7, the V gene TRBV7-9; 7 bases agree with TRBD2. J lost 5 bases, V lost 0 bases, and 16 bases had no gene match. CDR1 is SEHNR, CDR2 FQNEAQ, per germline (reference sequence). The CDR3 has 18 residues. The whole variable domain, filled in from reference TRBV7-9 and TRBJ2-7, reads DTGVSQNPRHKITKRGQNVTFRCDPISEHNRLYWYRQTLGQGPEFLTYFQNEAQLEKSRLLSDRFSAERPKGSFSTLEIQRTEQGDSAMYLCASSLAPLSGLESHEQYFGPGTRLTVT.